The T cell receptor (beta chain) under discussion was sequenced for a study of blood T cells in healthy people across ages. The overall study: Template switching retrieved approximately one barcoded beta molecule for each two T cells.

This clonotype showed up many times. Extraction yielded at least 5.5 micrograms of total RNA per sample. A sample-barcoded 5' primer and a J-beta primer mix were used in a second PCR of about 7 to 12 cycles. TCRdb recomputed calls from the 5' RACE reads with MiXCR, one row per CDR3 protein. This repertoire shows more than 900,000 distinct CDR3 sequences, just under 30% found once; its top ten account for more than 8.5%. This same sample was also part of a study on T cells of mothers and their children. As that report states: No clone of persistent microchimeric T cells was detected.

This clonotype was obtained from a woman aged 40 to 50 in good health. The sequenced sample was blood.

This chain's CDR3 is CASSQVRSGGITDTQYF. In DNA, the CDR3 is TGCGCCAGCAGCCAAGTTCGTAGCGGGGGGATCACAGATACGCAGTATTTT. V gene TRBV4-1 combines with J gene TRBJ2-3; 10 bases line up with TRBD2. The CDR3 is 17 amino acids. With 1 base clipped from V and 2 bases from J, the junction kept 6 bases outside the gene matches. Germline V gives CDR1 MGHRA, CDR2 YSYEKL.